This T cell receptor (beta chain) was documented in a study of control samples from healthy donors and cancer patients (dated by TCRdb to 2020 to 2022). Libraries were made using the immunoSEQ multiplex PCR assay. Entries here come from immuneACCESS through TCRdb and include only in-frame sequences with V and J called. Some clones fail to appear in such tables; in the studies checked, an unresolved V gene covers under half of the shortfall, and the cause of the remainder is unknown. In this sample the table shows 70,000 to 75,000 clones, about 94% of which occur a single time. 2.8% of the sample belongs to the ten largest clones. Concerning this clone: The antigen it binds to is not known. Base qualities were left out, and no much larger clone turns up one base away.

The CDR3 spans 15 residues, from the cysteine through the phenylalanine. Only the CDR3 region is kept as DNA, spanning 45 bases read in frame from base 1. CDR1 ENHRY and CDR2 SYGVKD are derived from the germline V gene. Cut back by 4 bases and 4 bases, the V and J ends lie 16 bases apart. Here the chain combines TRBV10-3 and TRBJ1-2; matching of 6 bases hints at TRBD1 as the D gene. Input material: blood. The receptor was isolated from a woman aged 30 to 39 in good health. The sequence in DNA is TGTGCCATCAGTGTCCCCGACAGGCTACTCTATGGCTACACCTTC. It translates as CAISVPDRLLYGYTF.